The rows below give T cell receptor beta chains drawn from one sample of a study of T-cell reconstitution after alpha-beta-depleted transplantation in children. Via MiXCR, TCRdb re-called the PCR reads, giving one row per CDR3 protein. This table has over 450,000 distinct CDR3 sequences, roughly 10% appearing once. The sequences come from PBMCs, collected before TCRalphabeta/CD19-depleted stem cell transplant. Every receptor here comes from a child aged 2 to 10 with inherited bone marrow failure, due to receive a stem cell transplant. Each CDR3 is given with its conserved first and last residue. A D gene is named only where the DNA matches it firmly. Clone sizes are given selectively: once, few, many, or a class where the clone is expanded.

D gene	clone size	V gene	J gene	CDR3 protein	CDR3 DNA
-	few	TRBV27	TRBJ2-1	CASSLLGLNEQFF	TGTGCCAGCAGTTTACTAGGGCTCAATGAGCAGTTCTTC
-	-	TRBV19	TRBJ1-1	CASSTRRGGTEAFF	TGTGCCAGTAGTACCCGGCGGGGGGGCACTGAAGCTTTCTTT
TRBD2	-	TRBV12-3/TRBV12-4	TRBJ2-1	CASSPARGLAGDNEQFF	TGTGCCAGCAGCCCCGCACGGGGACTAGCGGGGGACAATGAGCAGTTCTTC
-	many	TRBV28	TRBJ2-7	CASSFGPGSSYEQYF	TGTGCCAGCAGTTTTGGTCCAGGGAGCTCCTACGAGCAGTACTTC
TRBD1	many	TRBV18	TRBJ2-7	CASSPGQIYEQYF	TGTGCCAGCTCACCGGGACAGATCTACGAGCAGTACTTC
-	few	TRBV5-5	TRBJ2-7	CASAGLPLYEQYF	TGTGCCAGTGCCGGCCTTCCACTCTACGAGCAGTACTTC
TRBD2	few	TRBV4-2	TRBJ2-3	CASSQVGLAGDSDTQYF	TGTGCCAGCAGCCAAGTGGGGCTAGCGGGAGATTCGGATACGCAGTATTTT
TRBD2	many	TRBV29-1	TRBJ2-6	CSVEGGREPGANVLTF	TGCAGCGTTGAGGGCGGGAGAGAACCTGGGGCCAACGTCCTGACTTTC
-	many	TRBV6-5	TRBJ1-1	CASSYSGSRSEAFF	TGTGCCAGCAGTTACTCGGGCAGCAGATCTGAAGCTTTCTTT
-	many	TRBV28	TRBJ2-7	CASSSLDGFDSYEQYF	TGTGCCAGCAGTTCTTTGGACGGCTTTGACTCCTACGAGCAGTACTTC
-	many	TRBV7-9	TRBJ2-7	CASSFLTLSYEQYF	TGTGCCAGCAGCTTCCTGACCCTCTCCTACGAGCAGTACTTC
-	few	TRBV5-1	TRBJ2-5	CASSSDHRVETQYF	TGCGCCAGCAGCTCCGACCACAGGGTCGAGACCCAGTACTTC
-	many	TRBV12-3/TRBV12-4	TRBJ2-1	CASSLIGYTYNEQFF	TGTGCCAGCAGTTTAATCGGTTACACCTACAATGAGCAGTTCTTC
-	many	TRBV9	TRBJ2-3	CASSVGSSGDTQYF	TGTGCCAGCAGCGTAGGGAGTAGCGGAGATACGCAGTATTTT
TRBD1	-	TRBV20-1	TRBJ1-4	CSAPDRGRGEKLFF	TGCAGTGCGCCCGACAGGGGGCGGGGTGAAAAACTGTTTTTT
-	many	TRBV13	TRBJ2-5	CASSWLRETQYF	TGTGCCAGCAGCTGGCTGCGGGAGACCCAGTACTTC
TRBD2	-	TRBV4-1	TRBJ2-1	CASSQEAGGPTFDANEQFF	TGCGCCAGCAGCCAAGAGGCGGGAGGCCCCACGTTCGACGCGAATGAGCAGTTCTTC
TRBD1	many	TRBV5-1	TRBJ1-1	CASSRGWTGNTEAFF	TGCGCCAGCAGCCGAGGATGGACAGGGAACACTGAAGCTTTCTTT
TRBD1	many	TRBV6-5	TRBJ1-2	CASSYPRTGVDPNYGYTF	TGTGCCAGCAGTTACCCAAGGACAGGGGTAGATCCTAACTATGGCTACACCTTC
TRBD1	many	TRBV5-5	TRBJ2-5	CASSLALRGQKEETQYF	TGTGCCAGCAGCTTGGCTCTGAGGGGACAGAAAGAAGAGACCCAGTACTTC
-	many	TRBV9	TRBJ2-3	CASSQDGSTDTQYF	TGTGCCAGCAGCCAGGACGGTAGCACAGATACGCAGTATTTT
-	many	TRBV4-3	TRBJ2-1	CASSQDRGTSYNEQFF	TGCGCCAGCAGCCAAGATAGGGGGACTTCCTACAATGAGCAGTTCTTC
-	-	TRBV28	TRBJ1-5	CASSPVEYQPQHF	TGTGCCAGCAGTCCCGTCGAATATCAGCCCCAGCATTTT
-	many	TRBV7-9	TRBJ1-2	CASSAGDYGYTF	TGTGCCAGCAGCGCAGGCGACTATGGCTACACCTTC
-	many	TRBV12-3/TRBV12-4	TRBJ2-2	CASSFGGNSGELFF	TGTGCCAGCAGTTTCGGGGGCAACTCCGGGGAGCTGTTTTTT
TRBD2	many	TRBV28	TRBJ2-7	CASSPPTSAYEQYF	TGTGCCAGCAGTCCCCCTACTAGCGCCTACGAGCAGTACTTC
-	few	TRBV20-1	TRBJ2-7	CSARGGPGYEQYF	TGCAGTGCTAGGGGTGGGCCGGGGTACGAGCAGTACTTC
-	many	TRBV4-2	TRBJ1-1	CASSQDTGGGTEAFF	TGTGCCAGCAGCCAAGACACGGGGGGCGGCACTGAAGCTTTCTTT
-	-	TRBV5-4	TRBJ2-1	CASSFQREIEQFF	TGTGCCAGCAGCTTTCAACGGGAGATTGAGCAGTTCTTC
-	many	TRBV20-1	TRBJ2-7	CSARVGQYSYEQYF	TGCAGTGCTAGAGTGGGACAATATAGCTACGAGCAGTACTTC
-	many	TRBV29-1	TRBJ2-7	CSVVLETYEQYF	TGCAGCGTTGTTCTAGAGACCTACGAGCAGTACTTC
-	many	TRBV7-9	TRBJ2-7	CASSSWSEQYF	TGTGCCAGCAGCTCGTGGTCCGAGCAGTACTTC
-	few	TRBV20-1	TRBJ1-1	CSAGETGFQAFF	TGCAGTGCAGGAGAGACCGGATTTCAAGCTTTCTTT